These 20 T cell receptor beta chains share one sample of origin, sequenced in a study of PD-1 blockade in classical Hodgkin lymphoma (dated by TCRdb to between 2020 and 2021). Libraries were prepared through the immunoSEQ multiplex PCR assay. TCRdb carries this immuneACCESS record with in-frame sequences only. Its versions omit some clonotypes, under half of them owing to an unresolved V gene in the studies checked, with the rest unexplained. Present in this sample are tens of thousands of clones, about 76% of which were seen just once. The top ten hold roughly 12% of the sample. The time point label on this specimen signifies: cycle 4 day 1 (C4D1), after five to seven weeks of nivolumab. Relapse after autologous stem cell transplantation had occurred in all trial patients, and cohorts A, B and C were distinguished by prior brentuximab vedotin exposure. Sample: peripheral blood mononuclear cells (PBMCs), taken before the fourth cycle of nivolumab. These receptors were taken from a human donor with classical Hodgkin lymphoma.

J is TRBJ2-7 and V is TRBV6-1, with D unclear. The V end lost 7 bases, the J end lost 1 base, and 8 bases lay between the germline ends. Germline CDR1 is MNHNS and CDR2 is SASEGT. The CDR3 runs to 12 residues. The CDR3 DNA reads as TGTGCCAGCACACCCGATTCCTACGAGCAGTACTTC. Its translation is CASTPDSYEQYF.

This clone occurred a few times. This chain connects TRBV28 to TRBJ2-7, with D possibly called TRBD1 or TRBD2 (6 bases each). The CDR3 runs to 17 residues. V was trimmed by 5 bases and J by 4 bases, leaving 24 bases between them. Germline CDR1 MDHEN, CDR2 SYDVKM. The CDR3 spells CASSPLDSSRGLYEQYF. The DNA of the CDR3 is TGTGCCAGCAGTCCACTGGACAGTTCGCGGGGTTTGTACGAGCAGTACTTC.

CDR3 nucleotide sequence: TGTGCCAGCAGCGCTGGGGGTCCTCTTTTGGGCGAGCAGTACTTC. This translates into CASSAGGPLLGEQYF. This chain links TRBV5-6 with TRBJ2-7; D assignment may be TRBD1 or TRBD2 (5 bases each). CDR3 size: 15 residues. Germline V gene sequence: CDR1 SGHDT, CDR2 YYEEEE. V lost 4 bases and J 6 bases, leaving 20 bases between the germline ends.

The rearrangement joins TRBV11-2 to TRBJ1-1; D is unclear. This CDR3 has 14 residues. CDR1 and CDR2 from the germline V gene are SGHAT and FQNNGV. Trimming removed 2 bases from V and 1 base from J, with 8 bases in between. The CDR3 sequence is CASSLRRANTEAFF. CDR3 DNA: TGTGCCAGCAGCTTAAGGCGGGCGAACACTGAAGCTTTCTTT.

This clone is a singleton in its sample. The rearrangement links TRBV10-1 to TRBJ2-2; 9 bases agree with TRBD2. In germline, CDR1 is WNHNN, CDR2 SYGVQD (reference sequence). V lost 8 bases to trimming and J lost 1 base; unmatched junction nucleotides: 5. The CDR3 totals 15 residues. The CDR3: CASGQLAGNTGELFF. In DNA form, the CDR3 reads TGCGCCAGCGGACAACTAGCGGGGAACACCGGGGAGCTGTTTTTT.

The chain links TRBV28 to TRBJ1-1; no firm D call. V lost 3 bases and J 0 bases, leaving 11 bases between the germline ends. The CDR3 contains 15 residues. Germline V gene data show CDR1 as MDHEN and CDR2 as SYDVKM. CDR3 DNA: TGTGCCAGCAGTTTCAATCCCCTTCTGAACACTGAAGCTTTCTTT. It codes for CASSFNPLLNTEAFF.

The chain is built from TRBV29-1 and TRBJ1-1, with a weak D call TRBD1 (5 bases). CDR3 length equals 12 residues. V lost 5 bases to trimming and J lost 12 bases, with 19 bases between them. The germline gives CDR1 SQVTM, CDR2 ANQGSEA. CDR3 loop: CSVWERGTEPFF. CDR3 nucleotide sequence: TGCAGCGTTTGGGAAAGGGGAACAGAGCCTTTCTTT.

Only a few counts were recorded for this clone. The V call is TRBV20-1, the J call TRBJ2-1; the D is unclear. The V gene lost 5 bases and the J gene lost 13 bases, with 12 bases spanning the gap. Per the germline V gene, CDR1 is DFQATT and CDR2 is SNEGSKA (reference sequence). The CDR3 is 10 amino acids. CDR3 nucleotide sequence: TGCAGTGCTTGGTGGAGCAAACAGTTCTTC. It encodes CSAWWSKQFF.

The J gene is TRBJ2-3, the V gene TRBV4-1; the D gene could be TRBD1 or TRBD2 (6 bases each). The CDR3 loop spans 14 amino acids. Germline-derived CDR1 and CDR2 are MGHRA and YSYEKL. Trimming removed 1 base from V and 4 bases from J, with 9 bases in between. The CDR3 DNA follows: TGCGCCAGCAGCCAAGGGGGGGCCGCAGATACGCAGTATTTT. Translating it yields CASSQGGAADTQYF.

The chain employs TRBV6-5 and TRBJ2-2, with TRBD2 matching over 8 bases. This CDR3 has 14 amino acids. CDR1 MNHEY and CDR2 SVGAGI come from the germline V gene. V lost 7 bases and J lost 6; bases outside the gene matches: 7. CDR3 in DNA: TGTGCCAGCACGGGAGGGCCTAATCCCGGGGAGCTGTTTTTT. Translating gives CASTGGPNPGELFF.

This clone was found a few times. The CDR3 DNA reads TGTGCCAGTTCAATCCGAGGCACCACGGAGGGTACCCAGTACTTC. Encoded protein: CASSIRGTTEGTQYF. This rearrangement joins TRBV6-6 to TRBJ2-5, with a possible D match to TRBD2 (6 bases). Germline V CDR1 and CDR2: MNHNY, SVGAGI (reference sequence). V lost 9 bases, J lost 8 bases, and 25 bases lay in between. The CDR3 loop spans 15 amino acids.

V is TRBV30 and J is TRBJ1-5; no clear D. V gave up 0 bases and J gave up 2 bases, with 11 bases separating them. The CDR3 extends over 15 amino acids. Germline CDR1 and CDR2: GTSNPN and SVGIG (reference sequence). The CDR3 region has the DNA TGTGCCTGGAGTGTATTAGATGGCGGCAATCAGCCCCAGCATTTT. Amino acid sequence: CAWSVLDGGNQPQHF. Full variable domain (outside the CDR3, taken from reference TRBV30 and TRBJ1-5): SQTIHQWPATLVQPVGSPLSLECTVEGTSNPNLYWYRQAAGRGLQLLFYSVGIGQISSEVPQNLSASRPQDRQFILSSKKLLLSDSGFYLCAWSVLDGGNQPQHFGDGTRLSIL.

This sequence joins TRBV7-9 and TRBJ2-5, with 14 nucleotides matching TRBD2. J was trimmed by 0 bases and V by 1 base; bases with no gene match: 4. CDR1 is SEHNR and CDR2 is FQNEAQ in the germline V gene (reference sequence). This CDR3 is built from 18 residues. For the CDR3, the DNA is TGTGCCAGCAGCTTAGGCCCGGGACTAGCGGGAGACCAAGAGACCCAGTACTTC. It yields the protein CASSLGPGLAGDQETQYF.

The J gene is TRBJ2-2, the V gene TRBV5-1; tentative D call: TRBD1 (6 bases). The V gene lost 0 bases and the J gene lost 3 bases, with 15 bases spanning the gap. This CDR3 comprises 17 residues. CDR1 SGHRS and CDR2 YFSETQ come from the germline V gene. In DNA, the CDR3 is TGCGCCAGCAGCTTGGTAGGGGGAACCGATTACACCGGGGAGCTGTTTTTT. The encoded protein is CASSLVGGTDYTGELFF.

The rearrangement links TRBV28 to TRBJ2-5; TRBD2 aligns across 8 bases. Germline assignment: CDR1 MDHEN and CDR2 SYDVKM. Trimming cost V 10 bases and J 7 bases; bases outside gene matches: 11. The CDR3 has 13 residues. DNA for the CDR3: TGTGCCACCAGAGCGGGAGTGGTTGGGACCCAGTACTTC. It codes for CATRAGVVGTQYF.

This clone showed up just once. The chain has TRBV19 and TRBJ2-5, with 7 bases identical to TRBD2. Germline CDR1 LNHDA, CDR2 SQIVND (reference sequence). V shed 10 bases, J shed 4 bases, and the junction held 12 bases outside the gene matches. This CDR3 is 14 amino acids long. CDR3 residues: CATSSTGGSETQYF. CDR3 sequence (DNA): TGTGCCACTTCCTCGACGGGGGGATCAGAGACCCAGTACTTC.

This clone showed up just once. The CDR3 coding sequence is TGTGCCAGCAGAATTGCCGCACAGGGGGCAGGCTACACCTTC. This encodes CASRIAAQGAGYTF. The rearrangement links TRBV28 to TRBJ1-2; TRBD1 agrees at 9 bases. Looked up from germline, CDR1 is MDHEN and CDR2 is SYDVKM. V was clipped by 6 bases and J by 8 bases; unmatched bases: 10. The CDR3 loop spans 14 amino acids.

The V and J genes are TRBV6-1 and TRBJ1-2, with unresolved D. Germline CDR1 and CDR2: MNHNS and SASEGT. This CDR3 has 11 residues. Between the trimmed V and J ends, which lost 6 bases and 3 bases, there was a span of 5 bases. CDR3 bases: TGTGCCAGCAGCAAAGACTATGGCTACACCTTC. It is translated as CASSKDYGYTF.

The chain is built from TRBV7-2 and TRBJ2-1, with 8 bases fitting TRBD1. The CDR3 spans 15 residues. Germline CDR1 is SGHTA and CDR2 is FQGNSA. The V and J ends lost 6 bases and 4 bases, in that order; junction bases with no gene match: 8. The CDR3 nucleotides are TGTGCCAGCAGTTCCCGACAGGGGTGGTACAATGAGCAGTTCTTC. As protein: CASSSRQGWYNEQFF.

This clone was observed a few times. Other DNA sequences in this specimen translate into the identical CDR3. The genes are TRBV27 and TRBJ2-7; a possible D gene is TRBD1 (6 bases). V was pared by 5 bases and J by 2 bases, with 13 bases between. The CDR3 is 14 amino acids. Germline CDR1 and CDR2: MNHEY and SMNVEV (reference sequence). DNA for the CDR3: TGTGCCAGCAGTCTACAGGGTCCTCCCTACGAGCAGTACTTC. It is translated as CASSLQGPPYEQYF.